The 25 T cell receptor beta chains in this list originate from one sample, sequenced in a study of beta chain features in type 1 diabetes. Expressed TCRB transcripts were sequenced, since all the RNA that had been isolated was reverse transcribed. Generated by immunoSEQ multiplex PCR, the TCRdb table keeps only in-frame clones and is missing some. The sample lists under 300,000 clones, approximately 8% occurring once. Material: central memory CD4+ T cells from blood. The source of these receptors is a woman aged 18-35 years in good health.

About this clone itself: The germline gene is not matched at one end of the junction; a read error may be the cause. V usage is TRBV5-4 and J usage is TRBJ2-3, with no clear D. CDR3 length: 12 amino acids. CDR1 is SGHNT and CDR2 is YYREEE in the germline V gene (reference sequence). The CDR3 reads CASSQDLVTQYF. The CDR3 coding sequence is TGCGCCAGCAGCCAAGATCTGGTTACGCAGTATTTT.

This clone was counted a few times. The rearrangement links TRBV29-1 to TRBJ2-1; 10 bases align to TRBD1. This CDR3 has 14 residues. Germline V gene data show CDR1 as SQVTM and CDR2 as ANQGSEA. The V and J ends lost 5 bases and 3 bases, in that order; junction bases with no gene match: 4. The CDR3 loop is CSVRDRGLYNEQFF. The CDR3 region has the DNA TGCAGCGTTCGCGACAGGGGGCTCTACAATGAGCAGTTCTTC.

This clone was counted a few times. This chain connects TRBV5-1 to TRBJ2-3; D perhaps matches TRBD1 (6 bases). V was cut by 2 bases and J by 5 bases, with 12 bases left in between. The CDR3 covers 14 residues. Germline V gives CDR1 SGHRS, CDR2 YFSETQ. Written as DNA, the CDR3 is TGCGCCAGCAGCTTTGGGCAAGGGGGAGATACGCAGTATTTT. This codes for CASSFGQGGDTQYF.

Only a few counts were recorded for this clone. The chain has TRBV6-5 and TRBJ1-6; D call uncertain. This CDR3 region has 13 residues. Trimming took off 0 bases at V and 7 bases at J, with 4 bases between the two ends. Looked up from germline, CDR1 is MNHEY and CDR2 is SVGAGI. The CDR3 coding sequence is TGTGCCAGCAGTTACTCGAGGAATTCACCCCTCCACTTT. Amino acids: CASSYSRNSPLHF.

The J gene is TRBJ2-1, the V gene TRBV5-4, with TRBD1 matching over 7 bases. The CDR3 consists of 14 residues. V was pared by 1 base and J by 13 bases, with 11 bases of the junction left unmatched. CDR1 and CDR2 from the germline V gene are SGHNT and YYREEE (reference sequence). The CDR3 bases are TGTGCCAGCAGCTTGCGCACCAACAGGGGTGGCCAGTTCTTC. Amino acids: CASSLRTNRGGQFF. The variable domain in full, with the rest retrieved from reference TRBV5-4 and TRBJ2-1, is ETGVTQSPTHLIKTRGQQVTLRCSSQSGHNTVSWYQQALGQGPQFIFQYYREEENGRGNFPPRFSGLQFPNYSSELNVNALELDDSALYLCASSLRTNRGGQFFGPGTRLTVL.

This clone was seen a few times. The chain carries TRBV7-9 and TRBJ2-7; D remains unclear. CDR1 and CDR2 from the germline V gene are SEHNR and FQNEAQ (reference sequence). CDR3 length equals 14 residues. V was shortened by 5 bases and J by 1 base, with 12 bases between the two germline ends. In DNA, the CDR3 is TGTGCCAGCAGCCAAGAGGTAGGGTCCTACGAGCAGTACTTC. Its translation: CASSQEVGSYEQYF.

This clone was seen a few times. The chain combines TRBV7-2 with TRBJ2-3; D not certain. CDR1 SGHTA and CDR2 FQGNSA come from the germline V gene. This CDR3 region has 16 residues. Trimming left V 1 base short and J 6 bases short, with 17 bases between. The CDR3 bases are TGTGCCAGCAGCTTAGTGGCTGGGTCTCGCGAGGATACGCAGTATTTT. Encoded protein: CASSLVAGSREDTQYF.

This clone has more than one count but fewer than ten. The CDR3 reads CASSQLLNTGPGTQYF. The CDR3 bases are TGCGCCAGCAGCCAACTTCTTAATACAGGGCCCGGGACCCAGTACTTC. The rearrangement uses TRBV4-1 and TRBJ2-5; tentative D call: TRBD1 (6 bases). Per germline, CDR1 MGHRA and CDR2 YSYEKL. This CDR3 has 16 amino acids. Trimming pared 2 bases from V and 7 bases from J, leaving 20 bases between.

This clone turned up a few times. This chain uses TRBV7-2 with TRBJ2-3, with D maybe TRBD1 (5 bases). This CDR3 has 15 residues. Trimming left V 1 base short and J 0 bases short, with 8 bases between. Per the germline V gene, CDR1 is SGHTA and CDR2 is FQGNSA. The CDR3 DNA is TGTGCCAGCAGCTTAGGGGGCCTAAGCACAGATACGCAGTATTTT. It codes for CASSLGGLSTDTQYF.

This clone was seen once. The gene calls are TRBV7-2 and TRBJ2-3; 11 nucleotides agree with TRBD2. CDR1 and CDR2 (germline): SGHTA, FQGNSA. The V segment lost 5 bases and the J segment 6 bases; nucleotides outside the gene matches: 7. The CDR3 contains 15 residues. CDR3 coding DNA: TGTGCCAGCAGCGCACTAGCGGGGGTTGTGGATACGCAGTATTTT. Translated, it gives CASSALAGVVDTQYF.

The genes are TRBV4-2 and TRBJ1-1, with 10 bases that match TRBD1. Germline CDR1 is LGHNA and CDR2 is YNFKEQ. The CDR3 spans 16 residues. V shed 2 bases and J 7 bases; nucleotides not matched to a gene: 10. In DNA, the CDR3 is TGTGCCAGCAGCCAAAGTAGAGGACAGGGGGATCTTGAAGCTTTCTTT. It encodes CASSQSRGQGDLEAFF.

This clone was seen only a few times. This chain joins TRBV10-3 and TRBJ2-1, with a possible D match to TRBD1 (5 bases). The V gene's germline CDR1 is ENHRY and CDR2 SYGVKD. The CDR3 has 15 amino acids. Trimming removed 10 bases at V and 5 bases at J, with 21 bases between. CDR3 DNA sequence: TGTGCCACCTTTAAAGACAGTGTGGGGCACAATGAGCAGTTCTTC. Its protein product is CATFKDSVGHNEQFF.

This clone came up a few times. This chain uses TRBV27 with TRBJ2-1; tentative D call: TRBD2 (5 bases). The germline V gene has CDR1 MNHEY and CDR2 SMNVEV (reference sequence). Trimming cost V 5 bases and J 6 bases, with 17 bases left between them. This CDR3 spans 15 amino acids. As DNA, the CDR3 is TGTGCCAGCAGTCCGCAGCGGCTAGCTGGCAATGAGCAGTTCTTC. This codes for CASSPQRLAGNEQFF.

The chain is built from TRBV11-2 and TRBJ2-3; D gene ambiguous. V was clipped by 2 bases and J by 4 bases, with 4 bases between them. CDR3 length: 12 amino acids. The V gene's germline CDR1 is SGHAT and CDR2 FQNNGV. The CDR3 nucleotides read TGTGCCAGCAGCTTATTTGCAGATACGCAGTATTTT. Translating gives CASSLFADTQYF.

J is TRBJ2-1 and V is TRBV30; D may match TRBD1 or TRBD2 (5 bases each). CDR1 and CDR2 from the germline V gene are GTSNPN and SVGIG (reference sequence). The V gene lost 4 bases and the J gene lost 0 bases, with 13 bases spanning the gap. The CDR3 length is 15 residues. CDR3 in amino acids: CAWKSWGTSYNEQFF. In DNA, the CDR3 is TGTGCCTGGAAATCCTGGGGGACCTCCTACAATGAGCAGTTCTTC.

This clone was counted only a few times. This chain joins TRBV6-1 and TRBJ1-5; D gene unclear. V was pared by 7 bases and J by 2 bases, with 15 bases between. The CDR3 consists of 15 residues. Per germline, CDR1 MNHNS and CDR2 SASEGT. The CDR3 spells CASTYMPRGNQPQHF. The CDR3 nucleotides read TGTGCCAGCACCTATATGCCGCGAGGCAATCAGCCCCAGCATTTT.

The table lists this clone with a few counts. The chain carries TRBV19 and TRBJ1-2; TRBD1 is a possible D gene (5 bases). This CDR3 spans 16 amino acids. The V gene lost 4 bases and the J gene lost 4 bases, with 19 bases spanning the gap. Germline CDR1 is LNHDA and CDR2 is SQIVND (reference sequence). In nucleotides, the CDR3 is TGTGCCAGTAGTAAATTTTCCGTCAGGGAGGGCTATGGCTACACCTTC. Translation gives CASSKFSVREGYGYTF. Complete variable domain (other parts from reference TRBV19 and TRBJ1-2): DGGITQSPKYLFRKEGQNVTLSCEQNLNHDAMYWYRQDPGQGLRLIYYSQIVNDFQKGDIAEGYSVSREKKESFPLTVTSAQKNPTAFYLCASSKFSVREGYGYTFGSGTRLTVV.

The rearrangement links TRBV28 to TRBJ2-2; D not certain. V gave up 5 bases and J gave up 10 bases, with 20 bases separating them. Germline CDR1 MDHEN, CDR2 SYDVKM. This CDR3 comprises 15 residues. Here the CDR3 DNA reads TGTGCCAGCAGTGGTGCGCGGCTCTCGATAGTGGAGCTGTTTTTT. It specifies CASSGARLSIVELFF.

V usage is TRBV9 and J usage is TRBJ1-6, with TRBD1 as a possible D gene (6 bases). Germline lookup yields CDR1 SGDLS and CDR2 YYNGEE. The CDR3 consists of 15 residues. V dropped 3 bases and J dropped 9 bases, with 16 bases sitting between them. CDR3 nucleotides: TGTGCCAGCAGCGCAGAGGGGGGACGGATTTCACCCCTCCACTTT. It is translated as CASSAEGGRISPLHF.

This clone was observed a few times. The V gene is TRBV6-5, the J gene TRBJ1-5; no clear D. The CDR3 has 13 amino acids. V lost 5 bases and J 7 bases, leaving 12 bases between the germline ends. CDR1 is MNHEY, CDR2 SVGAGI, per germline. In DNA form, the CDR3 reads TGTGCCAGCAGTCTTCATGCGGGACAGCCCCAGCATTTT. It codes for CASSLHAGQPQHF.

This clone was seen just once. The germline gene is not matched at one end of the junction; a read error may be the cause. The chain employs TRBV5-4 and TRBJ2-7; D may be TRBD1 or TRBD2 (5 bases each). CDR1 and CDR2 (germline): SGHNT, YYREEE (reference sequence). The CDR3 covers 13 residues. The DNA for the CDR3 is TGCGCCAGCAGCCTCCTGTCGGGACGCGAGCAGTACTTC. It specifies CASSLLSGREQYF.

Comments on this clone: Other DNA sequences in this sample translate to the same CDR3. This chain uses TRBV5-1 with TRBJ2-5; no clear D gene. In germline, CDR1 is SGHRS, CDR2 YFSETQ. The CDR3 contains 13 residues. V was shortened by 2 bases and J by 4 bases, with 9 bases between the two germline ends. Here the CDR3 DNA reads TGCGCCAGCAGCTTAGGCATAGCAGAGACCCAGTACTTC. Translated: CASSLGIAETQYF.

This clone was counted a few times. One junction end does not reproduce the germline sequence, and a read error may be involved. This rearrangement joins TRBV10-3 to TRBJ2-1; D not certain. This CDR3 region has 14 residues. Germline loops: CDR1 ENHRY, CDR2 SYGVKD. As DNA, the CDR3 is TGTGCCAGCAGTTACTCGAAGTTAGCCCATGAGCAGTTCTTC. Its translation: CASSYSKLAHEQFF.

In the case of this clone: Distinct nucleotide sequences in the sample also encode this CDR3. The V gene is TRBV5-6, the J gene TRBJ2-5; D gene unclear. The V and J ends lost 1 base and 5 bases respectively, with 3 bases between them. Germline V gene sequence: CDR1 SGHDT, CDR2 YYEEEE. The length of the CDR3 is 11 residues. The CDR3: CASSLLETQYF. In DNA, the CDR3 is TGTGCCAGCAGCTTGCTGGAGACCCAGTACTTC. The complete variable domain, with remaining parts taken from reference TRBV5-6 and TRBJ2-5, reads DAGVTQSPTHLIKTRGQQVTLRCSPKSGHDTVSWYQQALGQGPQFIFQYYEEEERQRGNFPDRFSGHQFPNYSSELNVNALLLGDSALYLCASSLLETQYFGPGTRLLVL.

The V and J genes are TRBV7-3 and TRBJ2-5; D is uncertain. The CDR3 contains 13 residues. The V and J ends lost 8 bases and 2 bases respectively, with 12 bases between them. Germline CDR1 and CDR2: SGHTA and FQGTGA. CDR3 loop: CASGWSLQETQYF. CDR3 nucleotide sequence: TGTGCCAGCGGGTGGTCTCTTCAAGAGACCCAGTACTTC.